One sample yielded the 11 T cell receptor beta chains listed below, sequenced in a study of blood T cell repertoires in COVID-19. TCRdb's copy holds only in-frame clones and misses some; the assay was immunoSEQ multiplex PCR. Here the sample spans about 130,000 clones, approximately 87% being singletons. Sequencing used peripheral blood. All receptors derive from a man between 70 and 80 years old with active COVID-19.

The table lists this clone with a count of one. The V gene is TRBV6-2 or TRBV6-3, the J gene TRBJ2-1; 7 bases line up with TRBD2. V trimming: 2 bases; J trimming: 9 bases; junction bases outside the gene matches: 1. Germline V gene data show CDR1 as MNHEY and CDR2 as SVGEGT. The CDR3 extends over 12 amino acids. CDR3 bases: TGTGCCAGCAGTTACGCGGGGGTTGAGCAGTTCTTC. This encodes CASSYAGVEQFF.

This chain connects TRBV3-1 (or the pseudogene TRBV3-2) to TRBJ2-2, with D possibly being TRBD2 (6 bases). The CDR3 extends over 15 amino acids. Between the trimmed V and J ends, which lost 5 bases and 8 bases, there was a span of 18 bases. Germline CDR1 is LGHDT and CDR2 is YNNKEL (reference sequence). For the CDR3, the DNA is TGTGCCAGCAGCGGCGGGACCGCAGGTCCTGGGGAGCTGTTTTTT. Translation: CASSGGTAGPGELFF.

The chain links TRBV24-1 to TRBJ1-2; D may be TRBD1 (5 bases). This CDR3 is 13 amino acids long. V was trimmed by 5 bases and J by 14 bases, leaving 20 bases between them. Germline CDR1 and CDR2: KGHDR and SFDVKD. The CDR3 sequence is CATSVRDAEALTF. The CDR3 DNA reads TGTGCCACCAGTGTGCGGGACGCCGAGGCGCTAACCTTC.

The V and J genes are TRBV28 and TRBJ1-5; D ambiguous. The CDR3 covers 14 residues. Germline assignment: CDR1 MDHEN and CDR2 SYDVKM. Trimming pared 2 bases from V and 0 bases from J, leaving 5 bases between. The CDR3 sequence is CASSLTVSNQPQHF. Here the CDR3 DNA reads TGTGCCAGCAGTTTAACGGTTAGCAATCAGCCCCAGCATTTT.

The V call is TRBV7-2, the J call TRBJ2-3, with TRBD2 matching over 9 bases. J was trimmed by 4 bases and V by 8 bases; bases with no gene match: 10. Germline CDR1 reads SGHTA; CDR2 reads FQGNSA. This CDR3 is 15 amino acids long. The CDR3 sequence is CASLRREGQADTQYF. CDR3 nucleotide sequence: TGTGCCAGCTTGAGGCGGGAGGGCCAGGCAGATACGCAGTATTTT.

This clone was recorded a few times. DNA of the CDR3: TGTGCCAGCAGCTCGGCGGGGGGGAGCTCCTACGAGCAGTACTTC. Amino acid sequence: CASSSAGGSSYEQYF. The chain uses TRBV6-5 and TRBJ2-7; 9 bases map to TRBD2. V dropped 6 bases and J dropped 0; count of bases not matched to a gene: 6. The CDR3 length is 15 residues. Germline V gene lookup returns CDR1 MNHEY and CDR2 SVGAGI.

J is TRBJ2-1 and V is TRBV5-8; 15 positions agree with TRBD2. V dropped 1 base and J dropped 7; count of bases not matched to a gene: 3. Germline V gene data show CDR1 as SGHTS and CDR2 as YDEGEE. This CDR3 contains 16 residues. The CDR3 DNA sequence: TGTGCCAGCAGCTTGAGGACTAGCGGGAGGGGGAATGAGCAGTTCTTC. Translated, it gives CASSLRTSGRGNEQFF.

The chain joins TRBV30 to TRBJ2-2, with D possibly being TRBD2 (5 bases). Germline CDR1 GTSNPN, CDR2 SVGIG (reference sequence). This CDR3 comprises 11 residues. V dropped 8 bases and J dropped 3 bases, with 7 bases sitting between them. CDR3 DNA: TGTGCCGCCGGGGACACCGGGGAGCTGTTTTTT. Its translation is CAAGDTGELFF.

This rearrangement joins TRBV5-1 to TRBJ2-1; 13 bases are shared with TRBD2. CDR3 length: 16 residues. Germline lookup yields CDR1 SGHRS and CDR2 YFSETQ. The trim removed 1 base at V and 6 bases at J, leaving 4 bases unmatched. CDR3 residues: CASSLFTSGRGNEQFF. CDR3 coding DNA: TGCGCCAGCAGCTTGTTCACTAGCGGGAGGGGCAATGAGCAGTTCTTC.

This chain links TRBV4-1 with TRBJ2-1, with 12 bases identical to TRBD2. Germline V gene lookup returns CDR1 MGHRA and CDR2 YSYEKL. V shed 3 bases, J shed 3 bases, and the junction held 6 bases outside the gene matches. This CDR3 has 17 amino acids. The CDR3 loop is CASSQSTTSGSYNEQFF. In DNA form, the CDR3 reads TGCGCCAGCAGCCAGTCCACGACTAGCGGGAGCTACAATGAGCAGTTCTTC.

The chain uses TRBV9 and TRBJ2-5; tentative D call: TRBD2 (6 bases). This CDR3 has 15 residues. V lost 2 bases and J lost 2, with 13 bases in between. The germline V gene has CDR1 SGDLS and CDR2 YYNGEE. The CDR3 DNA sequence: TGTGCCAGCAGCGTGGGGGGTTCGCTACAAGAGACCCAGTACTTC. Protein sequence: CASSVGGSLQETQYF. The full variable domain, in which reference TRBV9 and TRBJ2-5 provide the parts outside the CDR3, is DSGVTQTPKHLITATGQRVTLRCSPRSGDLSVYWYQQSLDQGLQFLIQYYNGEERAKGNILERFSAQQFPDLHSELNLSSLELGDSALYFCASSVGGSLQETQYFGPGTRLLVL.